The 4 T cell receptor beta chains in this list originate from one sample, sequenced in a study of CD8 T cells in Susac syndrome. Random hexamers were used to reverse transcribe roughly 0.5 to 1 ug of RNA. TCRdb ran MiXCR on the immunoSEQ multiplex PCR reads and lists one entry per CDR3 protein. Of approximately 190,000 distinct CDR3 sequences detected, about 95% appear once; the ten largest clones hold 0.16%. The sample comprised CD8+ T cells from PBMCs. The receptors originated from a human donor with Susac syndrome.

In its sample, this clonotype was seen once. This chain connects TRBV7-9 to TRBJ1-2; D unclear. This CDR3 has 14 residues. Trimming removed 5 bases from V and 3 bases from J, with 13 bases in between. Germline V gene lookup returns CDR1 SEHNR and CDR2 FQNEAQ (reference sequence). The CDR3, as DNA: TGTGCCAGCAGCCACGCTGGGGAACACTATGGCTACACCTTC. It translates to CASSHAGEHYGYTF.

V is TRBV9 and J is TRBJ2-7; TRBD1 might be the D (6 bases). This CDR3 is built from 14 residues. Trimming removed 4 bases at V and 2 bases at J, with 13 bases between. CDR1 is SGDLS, CDR2 YYNGEE, per germline. The CDR3 DNA reads as TGTGCCAGCAGCCCCTCGGACAGAGCCTACGAGCAGTACTTC. Its protein is CASSPSDRAYEQYF.

The sample holds one count of this clonotype. V and J are TRBV3-1 and TRBJ1-1; no definite D call. The germline gives CDR1 LGHDT, CDR2 YNNKEL (reference sequence). The ends were cut back, 1 base at V and 12 bases at J, with 9 bases in the middle. There are 11 residues in the CDR3. For the CDR3, the DNA is TGTGCCAGCAGCCAAGCCTGGAAAACTTTCTTT. It yields the protein CASSQAWKTFF. The full variable domain, in which reference TRBV3-1 and TRBJ1-1 provide the parts outside the CDR3, is DTAVSQTPKYLVTQMGNDKSIKCEQNLGHDTMYWYKQDSKKFLKIMFSYNNKELIINETVPNRFSPKSPDKAHLNLHINSLELGDSAVYFCASSQAWKTFFGQGTRLTVV.

This clonotype was detected once. This chain links TRBV7-3 with TRBJ2-3; 7 nucleotides agree with TRBD2. This CDR3 contains 15 residues. CDR1 is SGHTA, CDR2 FQGTGA, per germline. Trimming took 3 bases from V and 3 from J; bases not matched to a gene: 6. The CDR3 sequence: CASSFGLGWTDTQYF. In nucleotides, the CDR3 is TGTGCCAGCAGCTTCGGACTAGGTTGGACAGATACGCAGTATTTT.